This record concerns one TCR beta chain sequence. The sample comes from a study of blood T cell repertoires in COVID-19. Study-wide context: Sites across the United States, Italy and Spain contributed samples from acute and convalescent COVID-19. The analysed material was cDNA or gDNA that came from T cells, B-cell-depleted T cells, or PBMCs.

As originally analysed: Estimates of nucleated cell counts were drawn from the amplification of reference gene primers. Clones were sequenced by immunoSEQ multiplex PCR, and TCRdb holds only the in-frame ones, with some missing. D and trimming were read from the DNA, whereas the V and J calls and clone size are those reported in that table. The profile shows 100,000 to 150,000 clones, around 78% of them singletons. The clonotype comes from a man aged 70 or older with acute or convalescent COVID-19. Sequenced material: peripheral blood.

CDR3 region: CASSLERGTSGGPYF. The CDR3 nucleotides are TGTGCCAGCAGCTTAGAGAGGGGTACTAGCGGGGGCCCCTACTTC. J is TRBJ2-5 and V is TRBV7-2; 11 nucleotides match TRBD2. The germline V gene encodes CDR1 SGHTA and CDR2 FQGNSA. Losses at the gene ends were 1 base for V and 14 bases for J; bases not matched to a gene: 12. This CDR3 is 15 amino acids long.